These 27 T cell receptor beta chains came from one sample sequenced in a study of T cell clusters in autoimmune cytopenias. One tube held mixed TRB-A and TRB-B primer pools for touch-down PCR. One entry per CDR3 protein, without DNA, is what TCRdb gives after re-calling the multiplex PCR reads. The listing records thousands of distinct CDR3 sequences. Each sample's input was roughly 230 ng genomic DNA, 40,000 or so genome equivalents. The sequenced material came from peripheral blood. These receptors were obtained from a human donor with an autoimmune cytopenia or autoimmune hepatitis (not recorded which).

This clonotype is classed as medium-sized by frequency. The genes are TRBV29-1 and TRBJ1-2. CDR1 is SQVTM, CDR2 ANQGSEA, per germline. CDR3 length: 14 amino acids. The CDR3 spells CSVPDRLANYGYTF.

By frequency, this clonotype registers medium-sized. V gene TRBV19 combines with J gene TRBJ2-3; there is no DNA to check the TCRdb D call of TRBD2. Germline V gene lookup returns CDR1 LNHDA and CDR2 SQIVND (reference sequence). This CDR3 contains 14 residues. CDR3 protein: CATKRVAGADTQYF.

In terms of frequency, this clonotype is medium-sized. V and J are TRBV6-2 or TRBV6-3 and TRBJ1-2. The CDR3 is made up of 13 amino acids. CDR1 and CDR2 from the germline V gene are MNHEY and SVGEGT. The CDR3 sequence: CASAYQVLYGYTF.

Judged by frequency, this clonotype is medium-sized. This chain links TRBV6-5 with TRBJ1-5; TCRdb outputs TRBD1, but without DNA this stays unchecked. The germline CDR1 and CDR2 sequences are MNHEY and SVGAGI. This CDR3 has 14 amino acids. CDR3 protein: CASSRGQGVQPQHF.

Frequency places this clonotype as medium-sized. The chain has TRBV20-1 and TRBJ2-7; TCRdb designates TRBD1, a call that cannot be tested without DNA. CDR1 DFQATT and CDR2 SNEGSKA come from the germline V gene (reference sequence). This CDR3 contains 14 residues. This chain's CDR3 is CSAPPGQGGYEQYF.

This clonotype is medium-sized by frequency. The rearrangement joins TRBV19 to TRBJ2-5; TCRdb indicates TRBD1, and absent DNA this call remains unverified. CDR3 length: 12 residues. Germline CDR1 is LNHDA and CDR2 is SQIVND (reference sequence). The CDR3 protein is CAPIPGEETQYF.

This clonotype is deemed medium-sized by its frequency. This sequence joins TRBV20-1 and TRBJ1-2. The CDR3 length is 12 residues. Germline CDR1 and CDR2: DFQATT and SNEGSKA (reference sequence). The CDR3: CSASPGLYGYTF.

This clonotype is called medium-sized based on its frequency. This rearrangement joins TRBV19 to TRBJ2-3; TCRdb's assignment of TRBD2 cannot be checked, as there is no DNA. This CDR3 is 17 amino acids long. Germline lookup yields CDR1 LNHDA and CDR2 SQIVND (reference sequence). CDR3: CASSIVLAGGPRDTQYF.

This clonotype is medium-sized (0.01 to 0.1%) by frequency. CDR3 in amino acids: CASSLVGTGGNEQYF. This chain joins TRBV7-9 and TRBJ2-7; TCRdb's assignment of TRBD1 cannot be checked, as there is no DNA. In germline, CDR1 is SEHNR, CDR2 FQNEAQ (reference sequence). This CDR3 comprises 15 residues.

This clonotype is medium-sized by frequency. CDR3 sequence: CSARDPGTSDGNEQFF. The chain has TRBV20-1 and TRBJ2-1; without DNA, the TCRdb call of TRBD2 cannot be checked. The CDR3 sequence is 16 residues long. The germline CDR1 and CDR2 sequences are DFQATT and SNEGSKA (reference sequence).

Its frequency marks this clonotype as medium-sized (0.01 to 0.1%). The chain couples TRBV19 to TRBJ2-6; there is no DNA to check the TCRdb D call of TRBD1. The CDR3 extends over 17 amino acids. CDR1 is LNHDA, CDR2 SQIVND, per germline (reference sequence). The CDR3 loop reads CASSLWTGGLGANVLTF.

This clonotype registers medium-sized by frequency. The chain joins TRBV19 to TRBJ1-2. Per germline, CDR1 LNHDA and CDR2 SQIVND (reference sequence). The CDR3 runs to 11 residues. CDR3: CASTTNYGYTF.

This clonotype ranks as medium-sized in terms of frequency. The chain joins TRBV7-2 to TRBJ1-3; without DNA, the TCRdb call of TRBD1 cannot be checked. The CDR3 covers 16 residues. The germline V gene has CDR1 SGHTA and CDR2 FQGNSA. The CDR3 region is CASTHGGGGQGNTIYF. Based on the CDR3 plus reference TRBV7-2 and TRBJ1-3, the full variable domain is GAGVSQSPSNKVTEKGKDVELRCDPISGHTALYWYRQSLGQGLEFLIYFQGNSAPDKSGLPSDRFSAERTGGSVSTLTIQRTQQEDSAVYLCASTHGGGGQGNTIYFGEGSWLTVV.

By frequency, this clonotype is medium-sized (0.01 to 0.1%). The gene calls are TRBV7-9 and TRBJ2-7; TCRdb returns TRBD2, unconfirmable since there is no DNA. CDR3 length equals 14 residues. The germline CDR1 and CDR2 sequences are SEHNR and FQNEAQ (reference sequence). The CDR3 here is CASSSVALVGEQYF.

Measured by frequency, this clonotype is medium-sized. The genes are TRBV6-5 and TRBJ1-6; TCRdb gives TRBD1 as the D gene, but with no DNA this cannot be confirmed. The CDR3 has 13 amino acids. Germline CDR1 reads MNHEY; CDR2 reads SVGAGI. CDR3 region: CASRRRDNSPLHF.

This clonotype is medium-sized by frequency. This chain joins TRBV7-2 and TRBJ2-1; TCRdb calls TRBD1, which cannot be checked without DNA. Looked up from germline, CDR1 is SGHTA and CDR2 is FQGNSA. The CDR3 has 15 amino acids. CDR3 amino acids: CASSLTGTLYNEQFF.

This clonotype is deemed medium-sized by its frequency. V usage is TRBV29-1 and J usage is TRBJ1-1; TCRdb selects TRBD1, and the lack of DNA leaves this call unchecked. Per the germline V gene, CDR1 is SQVTM and CDR2 is ANQGSEA. CDR3 length equals 12 residues. The chain's CDR3 is CGTRTVNTEAFF.

This clonotype shows up as medium-sized by frequency. The genes are TRBV28 and TRBJ2-5; checking the TCRdb D call of TRBD2 is not possible without DNA. The CDR3 contains 15 residues. Looked up from germline, CDR1 is MDHEN and CDR2 is SYDVKM. Here the CDR3 reads CASSFLRGDQETQYF.

By frequency, this clonotype registers medium-sized. This chain connects TRBV11-1 to TRBJ2-3. Per germline, CDR1 SGHAT and CDR2 FQDESV (reference sequence). This CDR3 spans 16 amino acids. The chain's CDR3 is CASSKGLAASTDTQYF. The complete variable domain, with remaining parts taken from reference TRBV11-1 and TRBJ2-3, reads EAEVAQSPRYKITEKSQAVAFWCDPISGHATLYWYRQILGQGPELLVQFQDESVVDDSQLPKDRFSAERLKGVDSTLKIQPAELGDSAMYLCASSKGLAASTDTQYFGPGTRLTVL.

In terms of frequency, this clonotype is medium-sized. The chain uses TRBV29-1 and TRBJ2-1; TCRdb returns TRBD2, unconfirmable since there is no DNA. Germline loops: CDR1 SQVTM, CDR2 ANQGSEA. This CDR3 region has 13 residues. CDR3 in amino acids: CSVEGLAETPRFF.

The chain carries TRBV20-1 and TRBJ2-3; TCRdb outputs TRBD2, but without DNA this stays unchecked. The CDR3 is 17 residues long. From germline, CDR1 is DFQATT and CDR2 SNEGSKA (reference sequence). This chain's CDR3 is CSARDRGAGGYTDTQYF.

In terms of frequency, this clonotype is medium-sized. This chain joins TRBV20-1 and TRBJ2-2; TCRdb reports TRBD2, a call that lacks DNA to check it against. The CDR3 length is 16 residues. Germline CDR1 DFQATT, CDR2 SNEGSKA (reference sequence). The chain's CDR3 is CSARVFSPPYTGELFF.

Frequency places this clonotype as medium-sized. This chain connects TRBV18 to TRBJ2-7; absent DNA, TCRdb's TRBD1 call cannot be checked. Germline CDR1 KGHSH, CDR2 LQKENI. The CDR3 contains 15 residues. The CDR3 here is CASSQPGQGSYEQYF.

According to its frequency, this clonotype is medium-sized (0.01 to 0.1%). The chain links TRBV6-5 to TRBJ1-3; TCRdb's assignment of TRBD1 cannot be checked, as there is no DNA. The CDR3 is 17 amino acids. Germline V CDR1 and CDR2: MNHEY, SVGAGI. CDR3 loop: CASSRAPISGDGNTIYF.

This clonotype is medium-sized by frequency. J is TRBJ2-1 and V is TRBV6-2 or TRBV6-3; TCRdb picks TRBD2, but there is no DNA to check that call. Germline lookup yields CDR1 MNHEY and CDR2 SVGEGT. The CDR3 spans 18 residues. CDR3 amino acids: CASSYTRLAGGRGSEQFF.

According to its frequency, this clonotype is medium-sized (0.01 to 0.1%). This chain connects TRBV6-5 to TRBJ2-7; the TCRdb call, TRBD1, lacks DNA for checking. The CDR3 loop spans 13 amino acids. Germline loops: CDR1 MNHEY, CDR2 SVGAGI. This CDR3 is CASRGGHPYEQYF.

This clonotype shows up as medium-sized by frequency. This chain joins TRBV6-5 and TRBJ1-6; TCRdb's D call, TRBD1, is unchecked because there is no DNA. The CDR3 has 13 amino acids. Germline-derived CDR1 and CDR2 are MNHEY and SVGAGI. The CDR3 protein is CASALGVGSPLHF.